Presented here are 21 T cell receptor beta chains from one specimen sequenced in a study of CD8 T cells in Susac syndrome. Random hexamers were used to reverse transcribe roughly 0.45 to 1 ug of RNA. From the immunoSEQ multiplex PCR reads, TCRdb called clonotypes with MiXCR, one entry per CDR3 protein. In the table there are 200,000 or so distinct CDR3 sequences, approximately 90% of which are singletons. The sample consisted of CD8+ T cells from PBMCs. These receptors originate from a human donor with multiple sclerosis.

The rearrangement links TRBV9 to TRBJ2-1; tentatively, D is TRBD2 (6 bases). The V end lost 3 bases, the J end lost 4 bases, and 11 bases lay between the germline ends. In germline, CDR1 is SGDLS, CDR2 YYNGEE. The CDR3 extends over 14 amino acids. The CDR3 is CASSEGLLYNEQFF. In DNA form, the CDR3 reads TGTGCCAGCAGCGAGGGACTCCTATACAATGAGCAGTTCTTC.

This clonotype was detected once. The J gene is TRBJ2-3, the V gene TRBV20-1, with 9 positions matching TRBD2. This CDR3 has 13 residues. Trimming cost V 3 bases and J 5 bases; bases outside gene matches: 3. Germline V gives CDR1 DFQATT, CDR2 SNEGSKA (reference sequence). CDR3 residues: CSARKAGGDTQYF. The CDR3 DNA sequence: TGCAGTGCTAGGAAAGCGGGAGGAGATACGCAGTATTTT.

The V and J genes are TRBV20-1 and TRBJ2-1; D is uncertain. With 4 bases removed from V and 5 bases from J, the gap between germline ends came to 18 bases. Germline V gene data show CDR1 as DFQATT and CDR2 as SNEGSKA (reference sequence). This CDR3 spans 15 amino acids. The DNA for the CDR3 is TGCAGTGCTATTTCTGCTTCCGTCCCCAACAATGAGCAGTTCTTC. This encodes CSAISASVPNNEQFF.

The CDR3 region has the DNA TGTGCCAGCAGTTTGGTCCGGGGAACGACAGATACGCAGTATTTT. Protein sequence: CASSLVRGTTDTQYF. This chain links TRBV27 with TRBJ2-3; tentative D call: TRBD2 (5 bases). V was pared by 3 bases and J by 3 bases, with 13 bases between. Germline loops: CDR1 MNHEY, CDR2 SMNVEV (reference sequence). The CDR3 contains 15 residues.

The chain is built from TRBV20-1 and TRBJ2-3, with 8 nucleotides matching TRBD1. V dropped 6 bases and J dropped 8; count of bases not matched to a gene: 13. Germline assignment: CDR1 DFQATT and CDR2 SNEGSKA (reference sequence). The CDR3 sequence is 14 residues long. The CDR3 loop is CSAEGQVTSATQYF. CDR3 sequence (DNA): TGCAGTGCCGAGGGACAGGTTACCTCGGCTACGCAGTATTTT.

This sequence joins TRBV3-1 and TRBJ2-3; D may match TRBD1 or TRBD2 (5 bases each). Looked up from germline, CDR1 is LGHDT and CDR2 is YNNKEL (reference sequence). The CDR3 runs 15 residues. V was clipped by 0 bases and J by 4 bases, with 11 bases between them. The CDR3 DNA follows: TGTGCCAGCAGCCAAGAATGGGGGTCGCCAGATACGCAGTATTTT. It codes for CASSQEWGSPDTQYF.

The V gene is TRBV29-1, the J gene TRBJ1-1; D call uncertain. Looked up from germline, CDR1 is SQVTM and CDR2 is ANQGSEA. CDR3 size: 12 residues. The germline V and J ends were trimmed by 1 base and 4 bases, with 7 bases remaining between them. CDR3 sequence (DNA): TGCAGCGTTGAAGTAGGGTTCACTGAAGCTTTCTTT. Encoded protein: CSVEVGFTEAFF. Based on the CDR3 plus reference TRBV29-1 and TRBJ1-1, the full variable domain is SAVISQKPSRDICQRGTSLTIQCQVDSQVTMMFWYRQQPGQSLTLIATANQGSEATYESGFVIDKFPISRPNLTFSTLTVSNMSPEDSSIYLCSVEVGFTEAFFGQGTRLTVV.

This chain connects TRBV15 to TRBJ1-1; 8 nucleotides align to TRBD1. J lost 2 bases, V lost 2 bases, and 4 bases had no gene match. The CDR3 totals 15 residues. Germline CDR1 reads LNHNV; CDR2 reads YYDKDF (reference sequence). The CDR3 DNA sequence: TGTGCCACCAGCAGACTAGGACAGGGAAACACTGAAGCTTTCTTT. Translated, it gives CATSRLGQGNTEAFF.

V and J are TRBV7-9 and TRBJ1-1; D might be TRBD1 (6 bases). V lost 7 bases, J lost 1 base, and 16 bases lay in between. CDR1 and CDR2 (germline): SEHNR, FQNEAQ (reference sequence). The CDR3 spans 15 residues. CDR3 residues: CASIRLGHRNTEAFF. In DNA form, the CDR3 reads TGTGCCAGCATTAGGTTGGGACACCGGAACACTGAAGCTTTCTTT.

This clonotype was seen a single time. The CDR3 DNA reads TGCAGCGCCCCCGGACTAGCGGGGCCAAGCTCCTACAATGAGCAGTTCTTC. Residues: CSAPGLAGPSSYNEQFF. This rearrangement joins TRBV29-1 to TRBJ2-1, with 12 bases aligning to TRBD2. Trimming took 7 bases from V and 0 from J; bases not matched to a gene: 10. CDR1 SQVTM and CDR2 ANQGSEA come from the germline V gene. This CDR3 comprises 17 residues.

This chain connects TRBV6-2 or TRBV6-3 to TRBJ1-5, with D perhaps TRBD1 (5 bases). The V gene lost 5 bases and the J gene lost 5 bases, with 13 bases spanning the gap. The CDR3 covers 14 residues. Germline CDR1 MNHEY, CDR2 SVGEGT. CDR3 residues: CASSPWGGDQPQHF. CDR3 DNA: TGTGCCAGCAGTCCCTGGGGGGGAGATCAGCCCCAGCATTTT.

J is TRBJ2-2 and V is TRBV9; the D gene is possibly TRBD2 (6 bases). There are 16 residues in the CDR3. CDR1 and CDR2 (germline): SGDLS, YYNGEE. The V end lost 3 bases, the J end lost 2 bases, and 14 bases lay between the germline ends. The CDR3, as DNA: TGTGCCAGCAGCGACCGGGACTGGGAAAACACCGGGGAGCTGTTTTTT. It is translated as CASSDRDWENTGELFF.

This chain uses TRBV29-1 with TRBJ2-1, with no clear D. With 3 bases removed from V and 10 bases from J, the gap between germline ends came to 13 bases. Germline V gene lookup returns CDR1 SQVTM and CDR2 ANQGSEA. The CDR3 spans 12 residues. The CDR3 region has the DNA TGCAGCGTTGATGGGTGGGCGCGGGAGCAGTTCTTC. It encodes CSVDGWAREQFF.

CDR3 sequence: CSAVTEGYGYTF. CDR3 DNA: TGCAGCGCCGTGACAGAAGGCTATGGCTACACCTTC. The chain combines TRBV29-1 with TRBJ1-2, with D possibly being TRBD1 (5 bases). CDR1 and CDR2 from the germline V gene are SQVTM and ANQGSEA. There are 12 residues in the CDR3. V was clipped by 7 bases and J by 4 bases, with 13 bases between them. Complete variable domain (other parts from reference TRBV29-1 and TRBJ1-2): SAVISQKPSRDICQRGTSLTIQCQVDSQVTMMFWYRQQPGQSLTLIATANQGSEATYESGFVIDKFPISRPNLTFSTLTVSNMSPEDSSIYLCSAVTEGYGYTFGSGTRLTVV.

There are a few counts of this clonotype. V is TRBV11-2 and J is TRBJ2-5; weak D call: TRBD2 (6 bases). This CDR3 is built from 15 residues. The germline V and J ends were trimmed by 1 base and 4 bases, with 13 bases remaining between them. Per the germline V gene, CDR1 is SGHAT and CDR2 is FQNNGV. The CDR3 nucleotides are TGTGCCAGCAGCTTAGTGGGAGGAACCCGAGAGACCCAGTACTTC. The encoded protein is CASSLVGGTRETQYF.

The CDR3 is CASSPLGGSAYEQYF. DNA for the CDR3: TGTGCCAGCAGCCCCCTGGGGGGTTCGGCTTACGAGCAGTACTTC. This chain uses TRBV9 with TRBJ2-7; D is perhaps TRBD2 (6 bases). V lost 4 bases and J lost 4, with 18 bases in between. This CDR3 region has 15 residues. CDR1 is SGDLS, CDR2 YYNGEE, per germline.

The rearrangement links TRBV13 to TRBJ1-1; no clear D gene. Trimming shortened V by 5 bases and J by 0 bases, and 13 bases separated the two germline ends. The CDR3 contains 15 residues. From germline, CDR1 is PRHDT and CDR2 FYEKMQ (reference sequence). Here the CDR3 DNA reads TGTGCCAGCAGCCCGGGGTCGGAAATGAACACTGAAGCTTTCTTT. This encodes CASSPGSEMNTEAFF.

This sequence joins TRBV7-3 and TRBJ2-3; TRBD2 matches 14 bases. Losses at the gene ends were 5 bases for V and 5 bases for J; bases not matched to a gene: 6. The V gene's germline CDR1 is SGHTA and CDR2 FQGTGA. The length of the CDR3 is 16 residues. This CDR3 reads CASSPTSGRAEDTQYF. CDR3 DNA sequence: TGTGCCAGCAGCCCGACTAGCGGGAGGGCCGAAGATACGCAGTATTTT.

V gene TRBV5-4 combines with J gene TRBJ2-7, with D uncertain. The germline V gene has CDR1 SGHNT and CDR2 YYREEE (reference sequence). V gave up 5 bases and J gave up 0 bases, with 15 bases separating them. The CDR3 sequence is 15 residues long. This CDR3 reads CASSPGDESSYEQYF. The CDR3 region has the DNA TGTGCCAGCAGTCCCGGTGACGAGAGCTCCTACGAGCAGTACTTC. Together with reference TRBV5-4 and TRBJ2-7, the CDR3 gives the full variable domain: ETGVTQSPTHLIKTRGQQVTLRCSSQSGHNTVSWYQQALGQGPQFIFQYYREEENGRGNFPPRFSGLQFPNYSSELNVNALELDDSALYLCASSPGDESSYEQYFGPGTRLTVT.

This chain joins TRBV7-6 and TRBJ2-5, with a tentative D call TRBD2 (5 bases). This CDR3 has 14 amino acids. From germline, CDR1 is SGHVS and CDR2 FNYEAQ. Trimming pared 2 bases from V and 1 base from J, leaving 8 bases between. CDR3 in amino acids: CASSLSGSQETQYF. Here the CDR3 DNA reads TGTGCCAGCAGCTTAAGTGGGAGCCAAGAGACCCAGTACTTC.

J is TRBJ2-7 and V is TRBV6-6, with TRBD1 identical over 7 bases. Trimming removed 6 bases from V and 5 bases from J; junction bases left unmatched: 4. CDR3 length: 12 amino acids. Germline V CDR1 and CDR2: MNHNY, SVGAGI (reference sequence). As DNA, the CDR3 is TGTGCCAGCAGCTACGGACAGGACGAGCAGTACTTC. Protein product: CASSYGQDEQYF.